This T cell receptor beta chain was captured in a study of T cell changes during pregnancy in multiple sclerosis. Trimming stripped 0 bases from V and 4 bases from J, with 16 bases between. Germline values: CDR1 LGHNA, CDR2 YNFKEQ. CDR3 size: 18 residues. Only in-frame clones appear in the TCRdb table, and some are missing; sequencing was by immunoSEQ multiplex PCR. This table holds 89,000 or so clones, over 80% found once. The clonotype comes from a female donor in good health, serving as a control in a pregnancy study. Some clones in this sample may be carry-over from other donors' samples. This chain joins TRBV4-2 and TRBJ2-6; D call uncertain. The sample here was PBMCs, taken in the first trimester of pregnancy. The CDR3 DNA follows: TGTGCCAGCAGCCAAGACACGACACGCCTTCTCGGGGCCAACGTCCTGACTTTC. Protein: CASSQDTTRLLGANVLTF.